Below, 6 T cell receptor beta chains from the same sample are listed, as sequenced in a study of OX40 agonist ivuxolimab in advanced cancers. Data came from immunoSEQ multiplex PCR; TCRdb stores just in-frame clones and leaves some out. The repertoire holds tens of thousands of clones, with about nine tenths as singletons. The specimen comprised CD4+ or CD8+ T cells sorted from blood, sampled in a trial of the OX40 agonist ivuxolimab. All receptors derive from an adult with an advanced solid tumor such as melanoma, head and neck, liver or kidney cancer.

This chain links TRBV5-6 with TRBJ1-2; D unresolved. Germline loops: CDR1 SGHDT, CDR2 YYEEEE. With 0 bases removed from V and 0 bases from J, the gap between germline ends came to 6 bases. The CDR3 spans 14 residues. CDR3 in amino acids: CASSLDVANYGYTF. Written as DNA, the CDR3 is TGTGCCAGCAGCTTGGATGTTGCTAACTATGGCTACACCTTC. Together with reference TRBV5-6 and TRBJ1-2, the CDR3 gives the full variable domain: DAGVTQSPTHLIKTRGQQVTLRCSPKSGHDTVSWYQQALGQGPQFIFQYYEEEERQRGNFPDRFSGHQFPNYSSELNVNALLLGDSALYLCASSLDVANYGYTFGSGTRLTVV.

The chain carries TRBV28 and TRBJ2-1, with a weak D call TRBD1 (5 bases). Deletions cut 3 bases from V and 9 bases from J, with 15 bases between. CDR3 length: 14 residues. From germline, CDR1 is MDHEN and CDR2 SYDVKM. The chain's CDR3 is CASSFPSRAGEQFF. The CDR3 DNA reads TGTGCCAGCAGTTTCCCATCCAGGGCAGGTGAGCAGTTCTTC.

J is TRBJ2-1 and V is TRBV19, with 10 bases identical to TRBD2. V lost 5 bases and J lost 12; bases outside the gene matches: 10. Per germline, CDR1 LNHDA and CDR2 SQIVND (reference sequence). This CDR3 spans 14 amino acids. In DNA form, the CDR3 reads TGTGCCAGTAGTGCCGGGACTAGCGTTCCTCGGCAGTTCTTC. This gives the protein CASSAGTSVPRQFF. The variable domain in full, with the rest retrieved from reference TRBV19 and TRBJ2-1, is DGGITQSPKYLFRKEGQNVTLSCEQNLNHDAMYWYRQDPGQGLRLIYYSQIVNDFQKGDIAEGYSVSREKKESFPLTVTSAQKNPTAFYLCASSAGTSVPRQFFGPGTRLTVL.

DNA for the CDR3: TGTGCCAGCAGCTTATCCGCGGGCGGGGGGGGCCAAGAGACCCAGTACTTC. This codes for CASSLSAGGGGQETQYF. The chain carries TRBV7-2 and TRBJ2-5; TRBD2 matches 9 bases. CDR3 length equals 17 residues. V shed 2 bases and J 1 base; nucleotides not matched to a gene: 8. CDR1 and CDR2 (germline): SGHTA, FQGNSA.

The J gene is TRBJ2-3, the V gene TRBV19; D is perhaps TRBD2 (7 bases). Germline CDR1 and CDR2: LNHDA and SQIVND (reference sequence). The CDR3 sequence is 17 residues long. V was cut by 7 bases and J by 2 bases, with 22 bases left in between. DNA of the CDR3: TGTGCCAGTACCCCCTCCGGAGGGGGGGGATCCACAGATACGCAGTATTTT. Its protein is CASTPSGGGGSTDTQYF. The variable domain in full, completed from reference TRBV19 and TRBJ2-3, reads DGGITQSPKYLFRKEGQNVTLSCEQNLNHDAMYWYRQDPGQGLRLIYYSQIVNDFQKGDIAEGYSVSREKKESFPLTVTSAQKNPTAFYLCASTPSGGGGSTDTQYFGPGTRLTVL.

This clone was counted a few times. The rearrangement links TRBV14 to TRBJ1-1, with D hard to call. The V and J ends lost 5 bases and 3 bases respectively, with 19 bases between them. Germline values: CDR1 SGHDN, CDR2 FVKESK. This CDR3 spans 16 amino acids. Here the CDR3 reads CASSAYGVGIHTEAFF. The CDR3 DNA follows: TGTGCCAGCAGCGCCTACGGGGTCGGAATCCACACTGAAGCTTTCTTT.